The TCR beta chain under discussion was sequenced for a study of cytotoxic CD8 clonotypes in ibrutinib-treated CLL. Study-wide context: It was after a median approximately twelve months of treatment, range 6 to 36, that response samples were taken. Samples showed on average about 280,000 productive templates and about 100,000 productive rearrangements.

The sequencing depth, 1 in 200,000 to 1 in 1 million T cells, was the target. Using immunoSEQ multiplex PCR, the repertoire was profiled, and TCRdb retains in-frame clones only, with some absent. The table includes over 120,000 clones, 80% detected once. The germline gives CDR1 ENHRY, CDR2 SYGVKD. This CDR3 contains 15 residues. The V and J ends lost 4 bases and 2 bases respectively, with 15 bases between them. The source was PBMCs, collected after 36 months of ibrutinib treatment. The chain links TRBV10-3 to TRBJ2-7, with D perhaps matching TRBD2 (7 bases). This TCR derives from a human donor with chronic lymphocytic leukemia. Written as DNA, the CDR3 is TGTGCCATCAGTGGCCTTGCGGGGGCGACCTACGAGCAGTACTTC. It is translated as CAISGLAGATYEQYF.